The 15 T cell receptor beta chains below come from one sample, sequenced in a study of T cell responses to AZD1222 COVID-19 vaccine. Profiled with immunoSEQ multiplex PCR; TCRdb holds only in-frame clones, not every one. The data show about 160,000 clones, 94% seen once. The material sequenced was peripheral blood, taken on day 0 of AZD1222 vaccination. These TCRs come from an adult in good health.

The chain recombines TRBV7-9 with TRBJ2-1, with 7 positions matching TRBD2. V shed 5 bases and J 5 bases; nucleotides not matched to a gene: 9. This CDR3 contains 15 residues. Per germline, CDR1 SEHNR and CDR2 FQNEAQ (reference sequence). DNA for the CDR3: TGTGCCAGCAGCGCAGGACTAGGCCAAAACAATGAGCAGTTCTTC. Amino acids: CASSAGLGQNNEQFF.

The J gene is TRBJ2-5, the V gene TRBV10-3; D gene unclear. The CDR3 is made up of 13 amino acids. Trimming removed 3 bases from V and 1 base from J, with 6 bases in between. Per germline, CDR1 ENHRY and CDR2 SYGVKD. CDR3 sequence reads: CAISDSPQETQYF. The CDR3 nucleotides are TGTGCCATCAGTGATAGTCCCCAAGAGACCCAGTACTTC.

V is TRBV6-2 or TRBV6-3 and J is TRBJ2-7; TRBD2 matches at 12 bases. The CDR3 totals 14 residues. Germline V gene lookup returns CDR1 MNHEY and CDR2 SVGEGT. V trimming: 6 bases; J trimming: 7 bases; junction bases outside the gene matches: 7. CDR3 sequence reads: CASSALGLAGEQYV. Written as DNA, the CDR3 is TGTGCCAGCAGCGCACTCGGACTAGCGGGAGAGCAGTACGTC.

J is TRBJ1-5 and V is TRBV12-3 or TRBV12-4; 9 nucleotides agree with TRBD1. The V segment lost 6 bases and the J segment 5 bases; nucleotides outside the gene matches: 2. The CDR3 loop spans 13 amino acids. CDR3 residues: CASRTGGDQPQHF. CDR3 DNA sequence: TGTGCCAGCAGAACAGGGGGCGATCAGCCCCAGCATTTT.

The rearrangement uses TRBV18 and TRBJ1-2; D gene ambiguous. CDR3 size: 12 residues. V gave up 4 bases and J gave up 8 bases, with 11 bases separating them. Germline V gene data show CDR1 as KGHSH and CDR2 as LQKENI. The CDR3 spells CASSQEDRGYTF. The CDR3, as DNA: TGTGCCAGCTCACAGGAGGATCGGGGCTACACCTTC.

V and J are TRBV6-2 or TRBV6-3 and TRBJ2-3; 8 nucleotides line up with TRBD2. Trimming at V came to 1 base and at J to 1 base, leaving 19 bases not matched to a gene. The germline CDR1 and CDR2 sequences are MNHEY and SVGEGT. CDR3 length equals 21 residues. In DNA form, the CDR3 reads TGTGCCAGCAGTTACTTAATTCCCCCGGGACTAGTCATCCGGCGCACAGATACGCAGTATTTT. Its translation is CASSYLIPPGLVIRRTDTQYF.

The CDR3 nucleotides read TGTGCCAGCAGTTCATTATATCCCTTCGAGCCCCAGCATTTT. Protein sequence: CASSSLYPFEPQHF. The V call is TRBV28, the J call TRBJ1-5; D gene uncertain. The V gene lost 4 bases and the J gene lost 8 bases, with 15 bases spanning the gap. Per germline, CDR1 MDHEN and CDR2 SYDVKM. The CDR3 loop spans 14 amino acids.

The chain uses TRBV9 and TRBJ1-6; possible D gene TRBD1, 6 bases. V was pared by 4 bases and J by 6 bases, with 14 bases between. The CDR3 is made up of 15 amino acids. From germline, CDR1 is SGDLS and CDR2 YYNGEE. CDR3 protein: CASSSLGAGNSPLHF. Here the CDR3 DNA reads TGTGCCAGCAGCTCCCTGGGGGCCGGTAATTCACCCCTCCACTTT.

The gene calls are TRBV9 and TRBJ1-2, with D perhaps TRBD1 (5 bases). CDR1 and CDR2 (germline): SGDLS, YYNGEE. V was pared by 4 bases and J by 5 bases, with 15 bases between. The length of the CDR3 is 14 residues. The CDR3 nucleotides are TGTGCCAGCAGCCCCGTGGGGGGTGGGTATGGCTACACCTTC. It encodes CASSPVGGGYGYTF. Full variable domain (rest looked up from reference TRBV9 and TRBJ1-2): DSGVTQTPKHLITATGQRVTLRCSPRSGDLSVYWYQQSLDQGLQFLIQYYNGEERAKGNILERFSAQQFPDLHSELNLSSLELGDSALYFCASSPVGGGYGYTFGSGTRLTVV.

The rearrangement uses TRBV28 and TRBJ1-3, with D uncertain. From germline, CDR1 is MDHEN and CDR2 SYDVKM. Trimming removed 5 bases at V and 8 bases at J, with 16 bases between. The CDR3 has 14 amino acids. The chain's CDR3 is CASSTTTYGDTIYF. The DNA of the CDR3 is TGTGCCAGCAGTACTACTACGTACGGGGACACCATATATTTT.

The CDR3 DNA is TGTGCCAGTACCACGAAGGGGGAGGCTTACAATGAGCAGTTCTTC. This translates into CASTTKGEAYNEQFF. The chain joins TRBV19 to TRBJ2-1; the D call may be TRBD1 or TRBD2 (6 bases each). V dropped 7 bases and J dropped 4 bases, with 17 bases sitting between them. CDR3 length equals 15 residues. Germline assignment: CDR1 LNHDA and CDR2 SQIVND (reference sequence).

This chain uses TRBV10-3 with TRBJ2-3; TRBD2 aligns across 8 bases. Trimming at V came to 6 bases and at J to 3 bases, leaving 2 bases not matched to a gene. Germline CDR1 ENHRY, CDR2 SYGVKD. This CDR3 is built from 13 residues. CDR3 loop: CAISLAGTDTQYF. The DNA for the CDR3 is TGTGCCATCAGCTTAGCGGGGACAGATACGCAGTATTTT.

V gene TRBV4-1 combines with J gene TRBJ1-5; no firm D call. With 1 base removed from V and 2 bases from J, the gap between germline ends came to 9 bases. CDR1 and CDR2 from the germline V gene are MGHRA and YSYEKL. This CDR3 spans 15 amino acids. The CDR3 DNA is TGCGCCAGCAGCCAAGTCTGGAGGGGCAATCAGCCCCAGCATTTT. Residues: CASSQVWRGNQPQHF.

In regard to this clone: Additional DNA sequences in this sample encode the identical CDR3. The rearrangement links TRBV5-6 to TRBJ1-1; 7 nucleotides align to TRBD1. The CDR3 has 12 amino acids. Germline CDR1 reads SGHDT; CDR2 reads YYEEEE. The trim removed 1 base at V and 7 bases at J, leaving 1 base unmatched. CDR3 protein: CASSLTGVEAFF. The CDR3 bases are TGTGCCAGCAGCTTGACAGGGGTTGAAGCTTTCTTT. The full variable domain, completed using reference TRBV5-6 and TRBJ1-1, is DAGVTQSPTHLIKTRGQQVTLRCSPKSGHDTVSWYQQALGQGPQFIFQYYEEEERQRGNFPDRFSGHQFPNYSSELNVNALLLGDSALYLCASSLTGVEAFFGQGTRLTVV.

This chain connects TRBV6-6 to TRBJ2-5, with TRBD1 as a possible D gene (6 bases). The V end lost 7 bases, the J end lost 2 bases, and 17 bases lay between the germline ends. The length of the CDR3 is 15 residues. CDR1 is MNHNY and CDR2 is SVGAGI in the germline V gene (reference sequence). The CDR3 coding sequence is TGTGCCAGCACAAACATGGACAGCCATCAAGAGACCCAGTACTTC. This encodes CASTNMDSHQETQYF.